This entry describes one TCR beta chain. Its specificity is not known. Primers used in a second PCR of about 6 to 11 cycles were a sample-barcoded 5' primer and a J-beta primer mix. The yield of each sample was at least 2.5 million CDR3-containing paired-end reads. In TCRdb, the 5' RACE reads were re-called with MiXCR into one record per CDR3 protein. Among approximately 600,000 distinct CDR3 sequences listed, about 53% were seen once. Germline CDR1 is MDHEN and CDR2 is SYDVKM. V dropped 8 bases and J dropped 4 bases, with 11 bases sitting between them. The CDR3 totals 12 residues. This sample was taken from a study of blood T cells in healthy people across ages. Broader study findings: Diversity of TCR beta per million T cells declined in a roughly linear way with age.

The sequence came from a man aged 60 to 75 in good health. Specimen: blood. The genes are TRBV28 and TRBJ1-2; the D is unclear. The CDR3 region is CASATPLYGYTF. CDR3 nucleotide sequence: TGTGCCAGCGCCACACCTCTCTATGGCTACACCTTC.